Below are 12 T cell receptor beta chains sequenced from a single sample in a study of cytomegalovirus exposure and HLA in healthy donors (dated by TCRdb to 2016 to 2017). The library was produced with the immunoSEQ multiplex PCR assay. For the multiplex PCR, a mixture combining 60 forward primers for TCR Vbeta segments and 13 reverse primers for TCR Jbeta segments was used. TCRdb took this table from immuneACCESS and kept in-frame rearrangements with V and J called. Such tables lack part of the clones; where checked against another copy, unresolved V genes explain under half of the gap, and the rest is unexplained. The sample table holds around 200,000 clones, of which about 89% were seen once. The top ten clonotypes cover approximately 1% of the sample. The sequenced material came from PBMCs. The source of these receptors is a woman in her late teens or twenties in good health and CMV-seronegative.

A single count supports this clone. The rearrangement uses TRBV18 and TRBJ2-3, with D unresolved. Per the germline V gene, CDR1 is KGHSH and CDR2 is LQKENI. V was cut by 2 bases and J by 2 bases, with 17 bases left in between. The CDR3 consists of 17 residues. CDR3 loop: CASSPNRGASFTDTQYF. CDR3 DNA: TGTGCCAGCTCACCAAACCGCGGAGCCTCCTTCACAGATACGCAGTATTTT.

The genes are TRBV7-2 and TRBJ1-1; maybe TRBD1 (5 bases). Trimming took off 5 bases at V and 1 base at J, with 14 bases between the two ends. Germline lookup yields CDR1 SGHTA and CDR2 FQGNSA. The CDR3 loop spans 15 amino acids. CDR3 sequence: CASSRGGRANTEAFF. In nucleotides, the CDR3 is TGTGCCAGCAGCCGGGGGGGACGGGCGAACACTGAAGCTTTCTTT.

The chain combines TRBV7-3 with TRBJ2-5; 8 bases are shared with TRBD2. The CDR3 contains 14 residues. Germline CDR1 reads SGHTA; CDR2 reads FQGTGA. The J segment lost 2 bases and the V segment lost 4 bases, leaving 3 bases of the junction unmatched. CDR3 in amino acids: CASSYTGGQETQYF. In DNA form, the CDR3 reads TGTGCCAGCAGCTACACGGGAGGGCAAGAGACCCAGTACTTC.

This rearrangement joins TRBV6-5 to TRBJ2-7, with TRBD2 matching 12 bases. The CDR3 covers 15 residues. J gave up 4 bases and V 2 bases, and 3 bases lay outside the gene matches. CDR1 is MNHEY, CDR2 SVGAGI, per germline. The CDR3, as DNA: TGTGCCAGCAGTTACACTAGCGGGGGGTGGTACGAGCAGTACTTC. The encoded protein is CASSYTSGGWYEQYF.

The chain carries TRBV25-1 and TRBJ2-7; 9 bases fit TRBD1. Germline V lookup: CDR1 MGHDK, CDR2 SYGVNS. J gave up 0 bases and V 8 bases, and 11 bases lay outside the gene matches. This CDR3 contains 16 residues. The CDR3 bases are TGTGCCAGCTCACGGACAGGGGAACCAAGCTCCTACGAGCAGTACTTC. Protein: CASSRTGEPSSYEQYF.

The rearrangement uses TRBV11-2 and TRBJ2-2; 10 bases line up with TRBD2. Looked up from germline, CDR1 is SGHAT and CDR2 is FQNNGV. The J segment lost 6 bases and the V segment lost 4 bases, leaving 5 bases of the junction unmatched. There are 15 residues in the CDR3. CDR3 DNA: TGTGCCAGCAGCTCAGCGGGGGGGGTCCCCGGGGAGCTGTTTTTT. This encodes CASSSAGGVPGELFF.

This chain joins TRBV11-2 and TRBJ1-2; weak D call: TRBD1 (6 bases). The germline V and J ends were trimmed by 4 bases and 4 bases, with 16 bases remaining between them. The CDR3 consists of 15 residues. Germline CDR1 SGHAT, CDR2 FQNNGV. CDR3 nucleotide sequence: TGTGCCAGCAGCTCGAGACAGGAAAAATCCTATGGCTACACCTTC. Translation gives CASSSRQEKSYGYTF.

This chain joins TRBV4-2 and TRBJ2-7; the D gene is possibly TRBD2 (6 bases). The germline V gene has CDR1 LGHNA and CDR2 YNFKEQ. V was cut by 3 bases and J by 2 bases, with 14 bases left in between. This CDR3 spans 15 amino acids. The CDR3 region has the DNA TGTGCCAGCAGCCAGAATAGGGCGGGACCCTACGAGCAGTACTTC. Its protein is CASSQNRAGPYEQYF.

The chain links TRBV9 to TRBJ1-1; TRBD1 agrees at 9 bases. Per germline, CDR1 SGDLS and CDR2 YYNGEE. This CDR3 region has 15 residues. Trimming removed 0 bases from V and 5 bases from J; junction bases left unmatched: 5. In nucleotides, the CDR3 is TGTGCCAGCAGCGTAGCTCCGACAGGGGGGACTGAAGCTTTCTTT. This translates into CASSVAPTGGTEAFF.

The rearrangement joins TRBV7-2 to TRBJ2-6; 9 positions agree with TRBD1. CDR3 length: 18 amino acids. The V and J ends lost 5 bases and 0 bases, in that order; junction bases with no gene match: 8. Germline V CDR1 and CDR2: SGHTA, FQGNSA. The CDR3 sequence is CASSQPGQGNSGANVLTF. The CDR3 coding sequence is TGTGCCAGCAGCCAACCGGGACAGGGAAACTCTGGGGCCAACGTCCTGACTTTC.

V and J are TRBV18 and TRBJ1-3, with unresolved D. This CDR3 is 16 amino acids long. CDR1 is KGHSH and CDR2 is LQKENI in the germline V gene. The V end lost 1 base, the J end lost 2 bases, and 12 bases lay between the germline ends. CDR3 loop: CASSPQTGGTGNTIYF. In DNA, the CDR3 is TGTGCCAGCTCACCACAAACTGGAGGGACTGGAAACACCATATATTTT.

The V gene is TRBV9, the J gene TRBJ2-3; 10 positions agree with TRBD2. Germline V gene sequence: CDR1 SGDLS, CDR2 YYNGEE. This CDR3 has 18 amino acids. V trimming: 3 bases; J trimming: 6 bases; junction bases outside the gene matches: 16. Here the CDR3 reads CASSAYIAGAGGSDTQYF. CDR3 DNA: TGTGCCAGCAGCGCCTATATAGCGGGAGCGGGAGGGTCGGATACGCAGTATTTT. Together with reference TRBV9 and TRBJ2-3, the CDR3 gives the full variable domain: DSGVTQTPKHLITATGQRVTLRCSPRSGDLSVYWYQQSLDQGLQFLIQYYNGEERAKGNILERFSAQQFPDLHSELNLSSLELGDSALYFCASSAYIAGAGGSDTQYFGPGTRLTVL.